This T cell receptor (beta chain) emerged from a study of blood T cell repertoires in COVID-19. The CDR3 runs to 16 residues. Germline V CDR1 and CDR2: LNHDA, SQIVND (reference sequence). Deletions cut 5 bases from V and 7 bases from J, with 23 bases between. Generated by immunoSEQ multiplex PCR, the TCRdb table keeps only in-frame clones and is missing some. The sample shows about 350,000 clones, about 92% of them seen only once. Input material: peripheral blood. This clonotype was sampled from a woman aged 60-70 years with COVID-19, enrolled during active disease. The V call is TRBV19, the J call TRBJ1-2; D gene unclear. The CDR3 DNA sequence: TGTGCCAGTAGTCAAGACTACACCGGGCTCTACGGTGGCTACACCTTC. It is translated as CASSQDYTGLYGGYTF. The full variable domain, with the rest looked up from reference TRBV19 and TRBJ1-2, is DGGITQSPKYLFRKEGQNVTLSCEQNLNHDAMYWYRQDPGQGLRLIYYSQIVNDFQKGDIAEGYSVSREKKESFPLTVTSAQKNPTAFYLCASSQDYTGLYGGYTFGSGTRLTVV.